What follows are 24 T cell receptor beta chains derived from one specimen sequenced in a study of neurological immune-mediated disorders. TCRdb reprocessed the 5' RACE reads via MiXCR and lists one record per CDR3 protein. The table includes 55,000 to 75,000 distinct CDR3 sequences, 2% to 2.5% detected once. The sequenced material came from PBMCs. All receptors derive from a man aged 50 or older with multiple sclerosis.

This clonotype showed up many times. The gene calls are TRBV7-2 and TRBJ1-5, with TRBD1 matching over 10 bases. The CDR3 is made up of 14 amino acids. The germline V gene has CDR1 SGHTA and CDR2 FQGNSA. J lost 6 bases, V lost 2 bases, and 1 base had no gene match. This chain's CDR3 is CASSLWDRGQPQHF. The CDR3, as DNA: TGTGCCAGCAGCTTATGGGACAGGGGTCAGCCCCAGCATTTT. The full variable domain, with the rest looked up from reference TRBV7-2 and TRBJ1-5, is GAGVSQSPSNKVTEKGKDVELRCDPISGHTALYWYRQSLGQGLEFLIYFQGNSAPDKSGLPSDRFSAERTGGSVSTLTIQRTQQEDSAVYLCASSLWDRGQPQHFGDGTRLSIL.

This clonotype was counted only a few times. This rearrangement joins TRBV20-1 to TRBJ2-3; no firm D call. Germline CDR1 DFQATT, CDR2 SNEGSKA (reference sequence). The CDR3 spans 15 residues. V lost 3 bases and J 2 bases, leaving 15 bases between the germline ends. Written as DNA, the CDR3 is TGCAGTGCTAGTGTCCTTGGGCTAAACACAGATACGCAGTATTTT. Protein product: CSASVLGLNTDTQYF.

In this sample, this clonotype turned up many times. This chain links TRBV6-5 with TRBJ1-5; 9 nucleotides match TRBD1. The trim removed 6 bases at V and 2 bases at J, leaving 5 bases unmatched. There are 15 residues in the CDR3. CDR1 and CDR2 (germline): MNHEY, SVGAGI. The CDR3 nucleotides are TGTGCCAGCAGGTCCACAGGGGGCCGCAATCAGCCCCAGCATTTT. Translated, it gives CASRSTGGRNQPQHF.

This clonotype has ten or more counts. The V gene is TRBV10-3, the J gene TRBJ2-7; TRBD1 matches 7 bases. V trimming: 10 bases; J trimming: 3 bases; junction bases outside the gene matches: 12. Germline V gene lookup returns CDR1 ENHRY and CDR2 SYGVKD. This CDR3 contains 14 residues. CDR3: CATHSAGTVYEQYF. CDR3 DNA sequence: TGTGCCACTCACTCGGCTGGGACAGTCTACGAGCAGTACTTC.

Many counts were recorded for this clonotype. This chain links TRBV12-3 or TRBV12-4 with TRBJ1-5; D is undetermined. Between the trimmed V and J ends, which lost 6 bases and 5 bases, there was a span of 11 bases. This CDR3 comprises 13 residues. This CDR3 is CASSPGLDQPQHF. CDR3 DNA: TGTGCCAGCAGCCCCGGTCTGGATCAGCCCCAGCATTTT.

This clonotype has ten or more counts. The J gene is TRBJ2-1, the V gene TRBV18; 9 bases map to TRBD1. The CDR3 covers 17 residues. With V trimmed by 1 base and J by 7 bases, 11 bases remained unmatched. The germline V gene encodes CDR1 KGHSH and CDR2 LQKENI. The CDR3: CASSPQPPGQGSNEQFF. CDR3 DNA sequence: TGTGCCAGCTCACCACAGCCTCCTGGACAGGGGTCGAATGAGCAGTTCTTC.

This clonotype was observed at least ten times. The V and J genes are TRBV6-1 and TRBJ1-1, with 7 bases fitting TRBD1. This CDR3 contains 13 residues. Trimming removed 7 bases from V and 0 bases from J; junction bases left unmatched: 2. Germline V CDR1 and CDR2: MNHNS, SASEGT. CDR3 residues: CASTTGLNTEAFF. DNA of the CDR3: TGTGCCAGCACGACAGGGCTGAACACTGAAGCTTTCTTT.

In its sample, this clonotype was seen many times. The chain carries TRBV5-1 and TRBJ2-3, with unresolved D. The ends were cut back, 6 bases at V and 5 bases at J, with 19 bases in the middle. The CDR3 is 15 residues long. Germline V CDR1 and CDR2: SGHRS, YFSETQ. The CDR3 here is CASNPGWQVGDTQYF. The CDR3 bases are TGCGCCAGCAACCCAGGCTGGCAGGTTGGAGATACGCAGTATTTT.

This clonotype was seen many times. V is TRBV7-2 and J is TRBJ2-6; D possibly matches TRBD1 or TRBD2 (5 bases each). Trimming took off 4 bases at V and 4 bases at J, with 14 bases between the two ends. Germline CDR1 is SGHTA and CDR2 is FQGNSA. The CDR3 loop spans 16 amino acids. This chain's CDR3 is CASSSPRGAGANVLTF. For the CDR3, the DNA is TGTGCCAGCAGCTCGCCGAGGGGAGCCGGGGCCAACGTCCTGACTTTC.

This clonotype was observed many times. The chain joins TRBV5-1 to TRBJ1-2; TRBD1 is a possible D gene (6 bases). This CDR3 region has 15 residues. V lost 0 bases and J 4 bases, leaving 13 bases between the germline ends. The V gene's germline CDR1 is SGHRS and CDR2 YFSETQ. In DNA, the CDR3 is TGCGCCAGCAGCTTGGAAGGCAGGGGATTCTATGGCTACACCTTC. Its protein product is CASSLEGRGFYGYTF. The full variable domain, rest sourced from reference TRBV5-1 and TRBJ1-2, is KAGVTQTPRYLIKTRGQQVTLSCSPISGHRSVSWYQQTPGQGLQFLFEYFSETQRNKGNFPGRFSGRQFSNSRSEMNVSTLELGDSALYLCASSLEGRGFYGYTFGSGTRLTVV.

This clonotype was recorded many times. The rearrangement joins TRBV3-1 to TRBJ1-1; D ambiguous. The ends were cut back, 5 bases at V and 0 bases at J, with 10 bases in the middle. The CDR3 length is 14 residues. Germline assignment: CDR1 LGHDT and CDR2 YNNKEL (reference sequence). The CDR3 DNA sequence: TGTGCCAGCAGCGTCCCCGGGGTGAACACTGAAGCTTTCTTT. Its protein product is CASSVPGVNTEAFF. The whole variable domain, filled in from reference TRBV3-1 and TRBJ1-1, reads DTAVSQTPKYLVTQMGNDKSIKCEQNLGHDTMYWYKQDSKKFLKIMFSYNNKELIINETVPNRFSPKSPDKAHLNLHINSLELGDSAVYFCASSVPGVNTEAFFGQGTRLTVV.

This clonotype came up many times. The chain joins TRBV6-6 to TRBJ2-5, with D perhaps TRBD1 (6 bases). The V and J ends lost 6 bases and 2 bases respectively, with 13 bases between them. Germline CDR1 is MNHNY and CDR2 is SVGAGI (reference sequence). The CDR3 loop spans 14 amino acids. The CDR3 nucleotides read TGTGCCAGCAGATGGCCAGGGGATCAAGAGACCCAGTACTTC. This codes for CASRWPGDQETQYF.

This clonotype occurred many times. The chain is built from TRBV12-3 or TRBV12-4 and TRBJ2-7; TRBD2 matches at 7 bases. V lost 2 bases, J lost 2 bases, and 6 bases stayed unmatched. CDR3 size: 15 residues. CDR3 sequence reads: CASSLRGLVPYEQYF. The DNA for the CDR3 is TGTGCCAGCAGTTTACGCGGACTAGTTCCCTACGAGCAGTACTTC.

This clonotype was counted at least ten times. CDR3 protein: CASSFIARDYEQYF. CDR3 in DNA: TGTGCCAGCAGTTTTATAGCCAGGGACTACGAGCAGTACTTC. This rearrangement joins TRBV12-3 or TRBV12-4 to TRBJ2-7; D possibly corresponds to TRBD1 (5 bases). Trimming stripped 3 bases from V and 3 bases from J, with 12 bases between. The CDR3 is 14 residues long.

This clonotype was detected ten times or more. This chain links TRBV6-5 with TRBJ2-2, with D maybe TRBD2 (5 bases). Per the germline V gene, CDR1 is MNHEY and CDR2 is SVGAGI. The CDR3 consists of 15 residues. V lost 2 bases and J lost 7, with 14 bases in between. CDR3 sequence: CASSYGWKAGGELFF. The CDR3 coding sequence is TGTGCCAGCAGTTACGGCTGGAAGGCGGGCGGGGAGCTGTTTTTT.

Many counts were recorded for this clonotype. The chain carries TRBV27 and TRBJ2-7; D perhaps matches TRBD1 (7 bases). CDR1 and CDR2 from the germline V gene are MNHEY and SMNVEV (reference sequence). The CDR3 spans 19 residues. Deletions cut 5 bases from V and 2 bases from J, with 28 bases between. CDR3 residues: CASSPYRGRDSTIPYEQYF. The DNA of the CDR3 is TGTGCCAGCAGTCCGTACAGGGGCCGGGACTCAACAATACCCTACGAGCAGTACTTC.

This clonotype was detected ten times or more. The chain joins TRBV20-1 to TRBJ2-2; D might be TRBD1 (5 bases). CDR3 size: 13 residues. Trimming took off 2 bases at V and 1 base at J, with 5 bases between the two ends. From germline, CDR1 is DFQATT and CDR2 SNEGSKA (reference sequence). Here the CDR3 reads CSARQGNTGELFF. CDR3 DNA: TGCAGTGCTAGACAGGGGAACACCGGGGAGCTGTTTTTT.

V gene TRBV18 combines with J gene TRBJ1-1, with D hard to call. CDR3 size: 14 residues. Between the trimmed V and J ends, which lost 0 bases and 4 bases, there was a span of 9 bases. Germline assignment: CDR1 KGHSH and CDR2 LQKENI. CDR3 in amino acids: CASSPPLGPTEAFF. In DNA, the CDR3 is TGTGCCAGCTCACCACCCCTCGGGCCCACTGAAGCTTTCTTT. Complete variable domain (other parts from reference TRBV18 and TRBJ1-1): NAGVMQNPRHLVRRRGQEARLRCSPMKGHSHVYWYRQLPEEGLKFMVYLQKENIIDESGMPKERFSAEFPKEGPSILRIQQVVRGDSAAYFCASSPPLGPTEAFFGQGTRLTVV.

This clonotype was seen ten or more times. The CDR3 here is CASSLAASGGTQYF. In DNA, the CDR3 is TGTGCCAGCAGCTTAGCCGCTAGCGGGGGAACGCAGTATTTT. The rearrangement links TRBV11-3 to TRBJ2-3, with 10 nucleotides matching TRBD2. This CDR3 is 14 amino acids long. Per germline, CDR1 SGHNT and CDR2 YENEEA. After removal of 1 base from V and 9 bases from J, the junction contained 4 bases not matched to a gene. The full variable domain, with the rest looked up from reference TRBV11-3 and TRBJ2-3, is EAGVVQSPRYKIIEKKQPVAFWCNPISGHNTLYWYLQNLGQGPELLIRYENEEAVDDSQLPKDRFSAERLKGVDSTLKIQPAELGDSAVYLCASSLAASGGTQYFGPGTRLTVL.

This clonotype was recorded at least ten times. The V call is TRBV29-1, the J call TRBJ1-2, with TRBD1 identical over 7 bases. The ends lost 7 bases at V and 3 bases at J; junction bases unmatched: 8. The germline V gene encodes CDR1 SQVTM and CDR2 ANQGSEA. The CDR3 has 13 amino acids. CDR3 nucleotides: TGCAGCGCACGGACAGGCGGCTACTATGGCTACACCTTC. This translates into CSARTGGYYGYTF. Supplemented by reference TRBV29-1 and TRBJ1-2, the full variable domain reads SAVISQKPSRDICQRGTSLTIQCQVDSQVTMMFWYRQQPGQSLTLIATANQGSEATYESGFVIDKFPISRPNLTFSTLTVSNMSPEDSSIYLCSARTGGYYGYTFGSGTRLTVV.

The sample holds many counts of this clonotype. The chain carries TRBV5-1 and TRBJ2-7; D possibly corresponds to TRBD2 (6 bases). Germline-derived CDR1 and CDR2 are SGHRS and YFSETQ. V lost 0 bases to trimming and J lost 6 bases, with 13 bases between them. There are 14 residues in the CDR3. CDR3 nucleotide sequence: TGCGCCAGCAGCTTGGGGCCCCCTAGCGCCGAGCAGTACTTC. This sequence encodes CASSLGPPSAEQYF.

At least ten counts were recorded for this clonotype. The gene calls are TRBV7-3 and TRBJ2-7; 9 positions match TRBD1. The ends lost 3 bases at V and 9 bases at J; junction bases unmatched: 6. The CDR3 runs to 13 residues. Germline values: CDR1 SGHTA, CDR2 FQGTGA. The DNA of the CDR3 is TGTGCCAGCAGCTTGGGGACAGGGTCTACGCAGTACTTC. The encoded protein is CASSLGTGSTQYF.

Ten or more counts support this clonotype. The chain recombines TRBV9 with TRBJ1-6, with 9 bases fitting TRBD1. Germline-derived CDR1 and CDR2 are SGDLS and YYNGEE. V dropped 5 bases and J dropped 6; count of bases not matched to a gene: 3. CDR3 length: 14 residues. CDR3 amino acids: CASRPGQGNSPLHF. CDR3 coding DNA: TGTGCCAGCAGGCCGGGACAGGGTAATTCACCCCTCCACTTT.

This clonotype was detected a few times. This chain links TRBV18 with TRBJ2-7, with 7 bases aligning to TRBD1. V trimming: 3 bases; J trimming: 1 base; junction bases outside the gene matches: 6. CDR1 is KGHSH and CDR2 is LQKENI in the germline V gene. The CDR3 loop spans 15 amino acids. CDR3 DNA sequence: TGTGCCAGCTCACCGGGTCCGGGACAGTCCTACGAGCAGTACTTC. Translating gives CASSPGPGQSYEQYF.